These 24 T cell receptor beta chains came from one sample sequenced in a study of long-term antiretroviral therapy in people with HIV (dated 2022 in TCRdb). The immunoSEQ hsTCRB v3.0 assay was used at survey level resolution for TRB variable region sequencing. Drawn from immuneACCESS, this table holds only the in-frame rearrangements with V and J called that TCRdb kept. Clones are partly lost; checked studies trace under half to an unresolved V gene and leave the rest unexplained. Across this sample there are more than 20,000 clones, with roughly 80% seen only once. The biggest ten clones account for 3% to 4.5% of the sample. Sequenced here: unsorted PBMCs, sampled 4 years after starting antiretroviral therapy. These receptors were taken from a man between 18 and 29 years old with HIV.

The V gene is TRBV28, the J gene TRBJ2-7, with D possibly called TRBD1 or TRBD2 (6 bases each). Trimming took 3 bases from V and 4 from J, leaving 16 bases between them. This CDR3 is built from 15 residues. CDR1 and CDR2 from the germline V gene are MDHEN and SYDVKM. CDR3 sequence reads: CASSFLLGGAYEQYV. The CDR3 DNA follows: TGTGCCAGCAGTTTTCTTTTGGGGGGCGCGTACGAGCAGTACGTC.

The chain employs TRBV4-1 and TRBJ1-2; D unresolved. V was pared by 0 bases and J by 2 bases, with 10 bases between. In germline, CDR1 is MGHRA, CDR2 YSYEKL. This CDR3 has 15 amino acids. The CDR3: CASSQELPGNYGYTF. CDR3 nucleotide sequence: TGCGCCAGCAGCCAAGAGTTGCCAGGCAACTATGGCTACACCTTC.

The CDR3 here is CASTLTGGYQPQHF. CDR3 sequence (DNA): TGTGCCAGCACCCTCACGGGCGGCTATCAGCCCCAGCATTTT. The rearrangement uses TRBV2 and TRBJ1-5; D gene ambiguous. CDR1 and CDR2 from the germline V gene are SNHLY and FYNNEI. The CDR3 runs to 14 residues. The V and J ends lost 7 bases and 5 bases respectively, with 15 bases between them. The full variable domain, in which reference TRBV2 and TRBJ1-5 provide the parts outside the CDR3, is EPEVTQTPSHQVTQMGQEVILRCVPISNHLYFYWYRQILGQKVEFLVSFYNNEISEKSEIFDDQFSVERPDGSNFTLKIRSTKLEDSAMYFCASTLTGGYQPQHFGDGTRLSIL.

The chain uses TRBV12-2 and TRBJ1-4. TRBV12-2 corresponds to a pseudogene. The CDR3 has 17 amino acids. CDR3 protein: CASRLAGPGQSHEKLFF. CDR3 DNA sequence: TGTGCAAGTCGCTTAGCGGGACCGGGGCAGTCTCATGAAAAACTGTTTTTT.

The chain combines TRBV10-3 with TRBJ1-1; tentatively, D is TRBD1 (6 bases). CDR1 and CDR2 (germline): ENHRY, SYGVKD. Trimming shortened V by 10 bases and J by 4 bases, and 19 bases separated the two germline ends. The CDR3 runs to 14 residues. In DNA form, the CDR3 reads TGTGCCAGTACGGGACAACAGGTGGGCACTGAAGCTTTCTTT. Translating it yields CASTGQQVGTEAFF.

The chain links TRBV6-5 to TRBJ1-5, with 7 bases matching TRBD1. The germline gives CDR1 MNHEY, CDR2 SVGAGI. The CDR3 length is 14 residues. Trimming removed 4 bases from V and 5 bases from J; junction bases left unmatched: 5. CDR3 DNA: TGTGCCAGCAGTTCCGACAGGGCGGATCAGCCCCAGCATTTT. This sequence encodes CASSSDRADQPQHF.

V gene TRBV9 combines with J gene TRBJ1-5; no reliable D call. Trimming removed 0 bases at V and 3 bases at J, with 4 bases between. The germline V gene has CDR1 SGDLS and CDR2 YYNGEE. The CDR3 covers 13 residues. CDR3 residues: CASSVGPNQPQHF. CDR3 DNA sequence: TGTGCCAGCAGCGTAGGACCCAATCAGCCCCAGCATTTT.

The chain couples TRBV7-2 to TRBJ1-5, with D possibly being TRBD1 (5 bases). The germline V and J ends were trimmed by 5 bases and 4 bases, with 9 bases remaining between them. The CDR3 runs 13 residues. Germline V gives CDR1 SGHTA, CDR2 FQGNSA. The DNA for the CDR3 is TGTGCCAGCAGCACACAGGAGAATCAGCCCCAGCATTTT. Its translation: CASSTQENQPQHF.

The chain couples TRBV29-1 to TRBJ2-6, with TRBD1 identical over 8 bases. V gave up 6 bases and J gave up 0 bases; unmatched junction bases: 1. Germline V lookup: CDR1 SQVTM, CDR2 ANQGSEA. The length of the CDR3 is 14 residues. DNA for the CDR3: TGCAGCGTCACAGGGGGCTCTGGGGCCAACGTCCTGACTTTC. Residues: CSVTGGSGANVLTF.

The chain is built from TRBV6-1 and TRBJ1-4; D is ambiguous. V was pared by 8 bases and J by 4 bases, with 5 bases between. Germline CDR1 is MNHNS and CDR2 is SASEGT. The CDR3 loop spans 11 amino acids. CDR3: CASRLNEKLFF. In DNA, the CDR3 is TGTGCCAGCCGACTTAATGAAAAACTGTTTTTT.

V usage is TRBV27 and J usage is TRBJ1-4, with TRBD1 as a possible D gene (5 bases). Trimming took 5 bases from V and 7 from J, leaving 14 bases between them. The CDR3 consists of 14 residues. Germline V lookup: CDR1 MNHEY, CDR2 SMNVEV (reference sequence). CDR3 coding DNA: TGTGCCAGCAGTGGAGCCTCAGGGCTTGAAAAACTGTTTTTT. It yields the protein CASSGASGLEKLFF. Variable domain in full (rest from reference TRBV27 and TRBJ1-4): EAQVTQNPRYLITVTGKKLTVTCSQNMNHEYMSWYRQDPGLGLRQIYYSMNVEVTDKGDVPEGYKVSRKEKRNFPLILESPSPNQTSLYFCASSGASGLEKLFFGSGTQLSVL.

J is TRBJ1-1 and V is TRBV5-8; possible D gene TRBD1, 5 bases. The CDR3 consists of 9 residues. Looked up from germline, CDR1 is SGHTS and CDR2 is YDEGEE. The CDR3, as DNA: TGTGTCGGCAGGGTTTGGGCTTTCTTT. It codes for CVGRVWAFF. Variable domain in full (rest from reference TRBV5-8 and TRBJ1-1): EAGVTQSPTHLIKTRGQQATLRCSPISGHTSVYWYQQALGLGLQFLLWYDEGEERNRGNFPPRFSGRQFPNYSSELNVNALELEDSALYLCVGRVWAFFGQGTRLTVV.

The chain uses TRBV29-1 and TRBJ2-3; no firm D call. This CDR3 has 12 amino acids. Deletions cut 0 bases from V and 3 bases from J, with 4 bases between. In germline, CDR1 is SQVTM, CDR2 ANQGSEA. In DNA, the CDR3 is TGCAGCGTTGAAGACGGTACAGATACGCAGTATTTT. It specifies CSVEDGTDTQYF.

This rearrangement joins TRBV5-1 to TRBJ1-1, with unresolved D. The CDR3 extends over 14 amino acids. Germline V gene lookup returns CDR1 SGHRS and CDR2 YFSETQ. The V and J ends lost 4 bases and 0 bases respectively, with 10 bases between them. CDR3 in DNA: TGCGCCAGCAGCAGCGACACGATGAACACTGAAGCTTTCTTT. Its protein product is CASSSDTMNTEAFF.

The chain uses TRBV28 and TRBJ1-5; D not certain. Trimming shortened V by 6 bases and J by 3 bases, and 15 bases separated the two germline ends. The CDR3 length is 15 residues. Germline CDR1 and CDR2: MDHEN and SYDVKM. The chain's CDR3 is CASSQKAIYNQPQHF. In DNA, the CDR3 is TGTGCCAGCAGCCAAAAGGCGATATACAATCAGCCCCAGCATTTT.

The gene calls are TRBV7-9 and TRBJ1-5, with D possibly matching TRBD1 (5 bases). CDR3 length: 15 amino acids. Trimming took 1 base from V and 6 from J, leaving 13 bases between them. CDR1 and CDR2 from the germline V gene are SEHNR and FQNEAQ (reference sequence). CDR3 bases: TGTGCCAGCAGCTTAGACGGCAGGGCGGCTCAGCCCCAGCATTTT. Translating gives CASSLDGRAAQPQHF.

This clone came up a few times. The gene calls are TRBV2 and TRBJ1-4; D gene ambiguous. The CDR3 spans 14 residues. Germline V gives CDR1 SNHLY, CDR2 FYNNEI. V was pared by 4 bases and J by 6 bases, with 12 bases between. In DNA, the CDR3 is TGTGCCAGCAGTGTGGAGAGATTTTATGAAAAACTGTTTTTT. Translating it yields CASSVERFYEKLFF. Filled out from reference TRBV2 and TRBJ1-4, the complete variable domain reads EPEVTQTPSHQVTQMGQEVILRCVPISNHLYFYWYRQILGQKVEFLVSFYNNEISEKSEIFDDQFSVERPDGSNFTLKIRSTKLEDSAMYFCASSVERFYEKLFFGSGTQLSVL.

This chain joins TRBV7-9 and TRBJ2-3; TRBD2 agrees at 9 bases. Trimming cost V 2 bases and J 6 bases; bases outside gene matches: 9. Per the germline V gene, CDR1 is SEHNR and CDR2 is FQNEAQ (reference sequence). This CDR3 spans 16 amino acids. CDR3 sequence reads: CASSLSGGPPVDTQYF. The CDR3 nucleotides read TGTGCCAGCAGCTTAAGCGGGGGGCCCCCGGTGGATACGCAGTATTTT.

A note on this clone: The junction departs from the called germline gene at one end, perhaps through a read error. This chain uses TRBV7-7 with TRBJ2-3, with TRBD1 identical over 8 bases. The V gene's germline CDR1 is SSHAT and CDR2 FNYEAQ (reference sequence). CDR3 length: 15 residues. In DNA, the CDR3 is TGTGCTAGCAGCTTAGTCGGGACAGGTGGGGATACGCAGTATTTT. Translated, it gives CASSLVGTGGDTQYF.

This chain uses TRBV6-1 with TRBJ2-3, with 12 bases identical to TRBD2. CDR1 MNHNS and CDR2 SASEGT come from the germline V gene. The CDR3 has 14 amino acids. Unmatched junction bases numbered 0, after V lost 4 bases and J lost 4 bases. The CDR3 nucleotides are TGTGCCAGCAGTGGACTAGCGGGGGCAGATACGCAGTATTTT. Translating it yields CASSGLAGADTQYF.

The chain employs TRBV7-9 and TRBJ1-5; the D is unclear. The CDR3 loop spans 13 amino acids. CDR1 and CDR2 (germline): SEHNR, FQNEAQ (reference sequence). V gave up 2 bases and J gave up 0 bases, with 2 bases separating them. CDR3 coding DNA: TGTGCCAGCAGCTTAAGTAGCAATCAGCCCCAGCATTTT. Translating it yields CASSLSSNQPQHF.

The chain links TRBV6-6 to TRBJ1-2; D gene ambiguous. CDR3 size: 11 residues. CDR1 is MNHNY, CDR2 SVGAGI, per germline (reference sequence). The V end was cut by 7 bases, the J end by 3 bases, with 6 bases between. The CDR3 loop is CASTSDYGYTF. The DNA of the CDR3 is TGTGCCAGCACGAGTGACTATGGCTACACCTTC.

The CDR3 coding sequence is TGTGCCAGTAGCCCTAAACAGGGAGGGGAGCAGTACTTC. Protein: CASSPKQGGEQYF. This sequence joins TRBV19 and TRBJ2-7; D may be TRBD2 (7 bases). Germline CDR1 and CDR2: LNHDA and SQIVND (reference sequence). The CDR3 runs to 13 residues. V lost 6 bases and J 7 bases, leaving 16 bases between the germline ends.

The chain joins TRBV11-3 to TRBJ2-3, with a possible D match to TRBD1 (6 bases). The CDR3 length is 13 residues. Germline CDR1 SGHNT, CDR2 YENEEA. V lost 5 bases and J 6 bases, leaving 12 bases between the germline ends. The CDR3 here is CASSATQGDTQYF. The CDR3 DNA reads TGTGCCAGCAGCGCAACCCAGGGGGATACGCAGTATTTT.